The present T cell receptor (beta chain) was sequenced within a study of blood T cell repertoires in COVID-19. At the level of the study: COVID-19 samples, acute and convalescent, were from the United States, Italy and Spain.

Trimming removed 3 bases from V and 2 bases from J; junction bases left unmatched: 1. The CDR3 consists of 14 residues. Germline-derived CDR1 and CDR2 are MNHNS and SASEGT. Some clones are missing from TCRdb's copy, which holds only in-frame ones; the method was immunoSEQ multiplex PCR. The table has about 240,000 clones, more than 85% seen once. It was during active infection that Seattle patients were enrolled and then longitudinally followed. The source of this sequence is a woman in her forties or fifties with COVID-19, enrolled during active disease. Sequenced material: peripheral blood. The gene calls are TRBV6-1 and TRBJ1-5, with 7 bases aligning to TRBD1. The CDR3 DNA is TGTGCCAGCAGTGACCAGGGGGGCAATCAGCCCCAGCATTTT. It encodes CASSDQGGNQPQHF.